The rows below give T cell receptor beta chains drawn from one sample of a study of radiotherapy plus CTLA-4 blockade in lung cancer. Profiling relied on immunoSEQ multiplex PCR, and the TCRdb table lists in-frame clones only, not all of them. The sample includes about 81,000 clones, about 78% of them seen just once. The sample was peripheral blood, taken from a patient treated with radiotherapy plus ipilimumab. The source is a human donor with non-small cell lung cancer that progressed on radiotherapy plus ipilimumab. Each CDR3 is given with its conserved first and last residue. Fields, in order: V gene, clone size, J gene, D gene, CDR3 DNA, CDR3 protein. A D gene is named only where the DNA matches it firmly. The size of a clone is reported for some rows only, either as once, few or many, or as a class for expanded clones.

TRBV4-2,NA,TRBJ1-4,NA,TGTGCCAGCAGCCAAGAGAGGGCAGGGGCGAATGAAAAACTGTTTTTT,CASSQERAGANEKLFF
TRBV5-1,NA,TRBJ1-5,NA,TGCGCCAGCAGCTTGGATGGCCGGGATCAGCCCCAGCATTTT,CASSLDGRDQPQHF
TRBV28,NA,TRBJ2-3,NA,TGTGCCAGCAGTCAGGACTGGACTACAGATACGCAGTATTTT,CASSQDWTTDTQYF
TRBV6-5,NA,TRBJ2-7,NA,TGTGCCAGCAGTTACGGGGCAGGGACCTACGAGCAGTACTTC,CASSYGAGTYEQYF
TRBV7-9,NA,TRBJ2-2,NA,TGTGCCAGCAGCCCTTTTTCCAGGGACGCCGGGGAGCTGTTTTTT,CASSPFSRDAGELFF
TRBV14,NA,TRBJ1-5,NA,TGTGCCAGCAGCCAAGATAGGGAAGATGGGCCCCAGCATTTT,CASSQDREDGPQHF
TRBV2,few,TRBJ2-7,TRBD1,TGTGCCAGCAGTAGGACAGGGGGCTCCTACGAGCAGTACTTC,CASSRTGGSYEQYF
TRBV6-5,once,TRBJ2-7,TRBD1,TGTGCCAGCAGGGAGACAGGGCTCTCCTACGAGCAGTACTTC,CASRETGLSYEQYF
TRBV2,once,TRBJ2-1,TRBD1,TGTGCCAGCCTTTGGGACAGGGAAGGCGACAATGAGCAGTTCTTC,CASLWDREGDNEQFF
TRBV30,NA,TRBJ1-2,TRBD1,TGTGCCTGGAGTGTACGACAGGGGGTCTATGGCTACACCTTC,CAWSVRQGVYGYTF
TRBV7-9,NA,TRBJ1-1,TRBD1,TGTGCCAGCAGCTTAGAAGGGGGCCCCTCCGGTGAAGCTTTCTTT,CASSLEGGPSGEAFF
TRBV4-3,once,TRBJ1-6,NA,TGCGCCAGCAGCCACGAAGGAGCCAGGGGATGGGGAAATTCACCCCTCCACTTT,CASSHEGARGWGNSPLHF
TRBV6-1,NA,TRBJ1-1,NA,TGTGCCAGCAGTGTTGGGGTTGGAGCTGAAGCTTTCTTT,CASSVGVGAEAFF
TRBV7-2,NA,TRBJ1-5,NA,TGTGCCAGCAGCTTAGGTCTACGGGGTCAGCCCCAGCATTTT,CASSLGLRGQPQHF
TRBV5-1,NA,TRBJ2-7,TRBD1,TGCGCCAGCAGACCGGGACAGTTCTACGAGCAGTACTTC,CASRPGQFYEQYF
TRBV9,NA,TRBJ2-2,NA,TGTGCCAGCAGCTTCGGTAGGGGGGAGCTGTTTTTT,CASSFGRGELFF
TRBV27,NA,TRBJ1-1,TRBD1,TGTGCCAGCAGTTTTGGGACAGGGTCTGAAGCTTTCTTT,CASSFGTGSEAFF
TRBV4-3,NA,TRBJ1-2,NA,TGCGCCAGCAGCCGAGACGACGGCGGCTACACCTTC,CASSRDDGGYTF
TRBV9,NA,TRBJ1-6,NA,TGTGCCAGCAGCGAGGCTGGGGGATACTCACCCCTCCACTTT,CASSEAGGYSPLHF
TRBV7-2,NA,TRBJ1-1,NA,TGTGCCAGCAGCCCGGGGGGGGGAATGAGCACTGAAGCTTTCTTT,CASSPGGGMSTEAFF
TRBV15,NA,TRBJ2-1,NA,TGTGCCACCAGCAGAACTACCAGGGGACTCCAATACAATGAGCAGTTCTTC,CATSRTTRGLQYNEQFF
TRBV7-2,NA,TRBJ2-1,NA,TGTGCCATAAAGGGACCGGGCCCCTACAATGAGCAGTTCTTC,CAIKGPGPYNEQFF
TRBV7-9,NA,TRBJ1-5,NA,TGTGCCAGCAGCGATCGGGGGACCAAGCCCCAGCATTTT,CASSDRGTKPQHF
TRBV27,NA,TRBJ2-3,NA,TGTGCCAGCGCAAGAAAATTCACAGATACGCAGTATTTT,CASARKFTDTQYF
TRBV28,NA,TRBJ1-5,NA,TGTGCCAGCAGTTCACAGGTTGGACGTCCCCAGCATTTT,CASSSQVGRPQHF
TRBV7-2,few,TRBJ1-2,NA,TGTGCCAGCAGCTTAGAGGGACTGACGTACACCTTC,CASSLEGLTYTF
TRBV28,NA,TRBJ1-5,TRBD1,TGTGCCAGTCATCCGGGACAGTTGAATCAGCCCCAGCATTTT,CASHPGQLNQPQHF
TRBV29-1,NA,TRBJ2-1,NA,TGCAGCGTTGATGGGCTAAATGAGCAGTTCTTC,CSVDGLNEQFF
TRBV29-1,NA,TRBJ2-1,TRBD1,TGCAGCGTGAGACAGGGTGACTCCTACAATGAGCAGTTCTTC,CSVRQGDSYNEQFF
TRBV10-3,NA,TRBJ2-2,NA,TGTGCCACCTTCCCGGGGCCGGAAAACACCGGGGAGCTGTTTTTT,CATFPGPENTGELFF
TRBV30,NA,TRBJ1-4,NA,TGTGCCTGGAGCTGGGACGGGAATGAAAAACTGTTTTTT,CAWSWDGNEKLFF
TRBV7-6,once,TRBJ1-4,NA,TGTGCCAGCAGCTTAAACGGGGCGTATGAAAAACTGTTTTTT,CASSLNGAYEKLFF
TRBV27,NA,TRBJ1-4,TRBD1,TGTGCCAGCAGCCGCCGACAGGGCTTGAGGGAAAAACTGTTTTTT,CASSRRQGLREKLFF
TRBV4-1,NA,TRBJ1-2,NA,TGCGCCAGCAGCCAAGGGGTTCTTGCAGGGTATGGCTACACCTTC,CASSQGVLAGYGYTF
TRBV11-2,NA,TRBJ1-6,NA,TGTGCCAGCAGCGGTAGTGGGGTGGGCAATTCACCCCTCCACTTT,CASSGSGVGNSPLHF
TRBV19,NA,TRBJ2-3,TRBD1,TGTGCCAGTAGTGATCGACAGGGGATCAGCACAGATACGCAGTATTTT,CASSDRQGISTDTQYF
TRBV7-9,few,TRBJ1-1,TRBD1,TGTGCCAGCAGCTTAACCCGGACAGGGGGCGATGGGGAAGGCACTGAAGCTTTCTTT,CASSLTRTGGDGEGTEAFF
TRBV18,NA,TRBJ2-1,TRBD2,TGTGCCAGCTCCCAGACTAGCGGGAGTGGGAATGAGCAGTTCTTC,CASSQTSGSGNEQFF
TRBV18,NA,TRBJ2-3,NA,TGTGCCAGCTCAAGGGGGGGCGGCACAGATACGCAGTATTTT,CASSRGGGTDTQYF
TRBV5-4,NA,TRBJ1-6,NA,TGTGCCAGCAGCTGGGGGAGCTCCTATAATTCACCCCTCCACTTT,CASSWGSSYNSPLHF
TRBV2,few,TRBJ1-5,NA,TGTGCCAGCAGCGCCCAACGGCGCAATCAGCCCCAGCATTTT,CASSAQRRNQPQHF
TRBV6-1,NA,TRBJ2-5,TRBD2,TGTGCCAGCAAGACTAGCTGGGCCCAAGAGACCCAGTACTTC,CASKTSWAQETQYF
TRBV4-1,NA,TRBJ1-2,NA,TGCGCCAGCAGCCAAGGTTTTTTCCGACGGAACTATGGCTACACCTTC,CASSQGFFRRNYGYTF
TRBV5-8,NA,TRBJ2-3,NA,TGTGCCAGCAGCTTGACAACTAGCACAGATACGCAGTATTTT,CASSLTTSTDTQYF
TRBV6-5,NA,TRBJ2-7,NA,TGTGCCACCATCTCCAGGCAGTACTTC,CATISRQYF
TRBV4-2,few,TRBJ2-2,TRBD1,TGTGCCAGCAGCCCAGGGGGCCTGAACACCGGGGAGCTGTTTTTT,CASSPGGLNTGELFF
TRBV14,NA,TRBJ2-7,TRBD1,TGTGCCAGTGGCAAGGACAGGGGGTACGAGCAGTACTTC,CASGKDRGYEQYF
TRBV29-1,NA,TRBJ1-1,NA,TGCAGCGTTGAAGATCGTCTAAACACTGAAGCTTTCTTT,CSVEDRLNTEAFF
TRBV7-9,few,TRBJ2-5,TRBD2,TGTGCCAGCAGCTTTTCTAGCGGGATCTTGGAGACCCAGTACTTC,CASSFSSGILETQYF
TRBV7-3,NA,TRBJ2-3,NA,TGTGCCAGCAGCTTGTCCCAGGGCGCAGATACGCAGTATTTT,CASSLSQGADTQYF